Following are 28 T cell receptor beta chains from one sample sequenced in a study of T cells in Graves' hyperthyroidism and ophthalmopathy. RNA transcripts were the template for amplifying TCR beta CDR3 regions. First-round RT-PCR with HTBI primers amplified the TCR CDR3 region. TCRdb reprocessed the multiplex PCR reads via MiXCR and lists one record per CDR3 protein. The profile shows roughly 520,000 distinct CDR3 sequences, approximately 24% of them singletons. Sequences were obtained from blood. Every receptor here comes from a woman aged 25 to 39 with Graves' ophthalmopathy.

This clonotype was seen at least ten times. The chain employs TRBV27 and TRBJ1-5; possibly TRBD1 for D (5 bases). V lost 5 bases, J lost 8 bases, and 13 bases lay in between. The CDR3 runs 13 residues. Germline V gene data show CDR1 as MNHEY and CDR2 as SMNVEV (reference sequence). The CDR3 DNA reads TGTGCCAGCAGTACCCGGGGGACGGAGCCCCAGCATTTT. This translates into CASSTRGTEPQHF.

The gene calls are TRBV6-1 and TRBJ1-2; TRBD1 might be the D (5 bases). CDR3 length: 16 residues. V was cut by 4 bases and J by 2 bases, with 17 bases left in between. Germline CDR1 is MNHNS and CDR2 is SASEGT. As DNA, the CDR3 is TGTGCCAGCAGTGCCCCAATCGGACAAGAAAACTATGGCTACACCTTC. This gives the protein CASSAPIGQENYGYTF.

This clonotype was detected many times. The rearrangement joins TRBV6-2 or TRBV6-3 to TRBJ1-3, with unresolved D. V shed 8 bases and J shed 3 bases, with 8 bases lying between them. Per germline, CDR1 MNHEY and CDR2 SVGEGT. The CDR3 consists of 12 residues. The CDR3 nucleotides are TGTGCCAGCTCATGGATTGGAAACACCATATATTTT. This sequence encodes CASSWIGNTIYF.

This clonotype was recorded at least ten times. The rearrangement joins TRBV30 to TRBJ1-1; D is undetermined. V was cut by 2 bases and J by 5 bases, with 12 bases left in between. Per the germline V gene, CDR1 is GTSNPN and CDR2 is SVGIG (reference sequence). The CDR3 runs 13 residues. CDR3 DNA sequence: TGTGCCTGGAGTTCGGACCGAGGGACTGAAGCTTTCTTT. Its protein is CAWSSDRGTEAFF.

The chain has TRBV7-9 and TRBJ2-2; D call uncertain. The CDR3 extends over 14 amino acids. Germline V gene data show CDR1 as SEHNR and CDR2 as FQNEAQ (reference sequence). Trimming stripped 2 bases from V and 1 base from J, with 5 bases between. The CDR3 nucleotides read TGTGCCAGCAGCTTATGGCAGAACACCGGGGAGCTGTTTTTT. Residues: CASSLWQNTGELFF.

At least ten counts were recorded for this clonotype. The chain joins TRBV28 to TRBJ1-5; TRBD1 is a possible D gene (5 bases). Trimming shortened V by 5 bases and J by 6 bases, and 17 bases separated the two germline ends. Germline assignment: CDR1 MDHEN and CDR2 SYDVKM. The CDR3 covers 15 residues. The CDR3 loop is CASSPISVGGQPQHF. CDR3 in DNA: TGTGCCAGCAGTCCCATATCAGTGGGGGGTCAGCCCCAGCATTTT.

The V and J genes are TRBV2 and TRBJ1-6; 11 nucleotides agree with TRBD1. CDR1 and CDR2 (germline): SNHLY, FYNNEI. This CDR3 has 17 residues. V was pared by 3 bases and J by 5 bases, with 6 bases of the junction left unmatched. CDR3 protein: CASSEWADRGHNSPLHF. CDR3 DNA: TGTGCCAGCAGTGAGTGGGCGGACAGGGGGCATAATTCACCCCTCCACTTT.

The rearrangement joins TRBV11-1 to TRBJ1-1; the D is unclear. CDR1 and CDR2 from the germline V gene are SGHAT and FQDESV (reference sequence). This CDR3 is built from 13 residues. V lost 5 bases to trimming and J lost 7 bases, with 14 bases between them. In nucleotides, the CDR3 is TGTGCCAGCAGCCCCACGGGAGGGAGTGAAGCTTTCTTT. It specifies CASSPTGGSEAFF.

This chain links TRBV7-8 with TRBJ1-5; D might be TRBD1 (5 bases). Germline CDR1 and CDR2: SGHVS and FQNEAQ. This CDR3 has 16 amino acids. V was clipped by 2 bases and J by 1 base, with 12 bases between them. CDR3 DNA sequence: TGTGCCAGCAGCTTACTGGCGGGACTAAGCAATCAGCCCCAGCATTTT. It specifies CASSLLAGLSNQPQHF.

V and J are TRBV13 and TRBJ2-5; D is perhaps TRBD1 (6 bases). Trimming cost V 7 bases and J 1 base, with 19 bases left between them. The CDR3 loop spans 16 amino acids. In germline, CDR1 is PRHDT, CDR2 FYEKMQ (reference sequence). CDR3 nucleotide sequence: TGTGCCAGCACCAACCCTCCAGGGGACGGCCAAGAGACCCAGTACTTC. It specifies CASTNPPGDGQETQYF.

In this sample, this clonotype turned up a few times. The V call is TRBV28, the J call TRBJ1-2; 9 nucleotides line up with TRBD1. V shed 8 bases and J 5 bases; nucleotides not matched to a gene: 12. The CDR3 covers 15 residues. Per the germline V gene, CDR1 is MDHEN and CDR2 is SYDVKM. The CDR3 coding sequence is TGTGCCAGCGCCCGTGGACAGGGGCCACGTTATGGCTACACCTTC. This gives the protein CASARGQGPRYGYTF.

This chain connects TRBV3-1 to TRBJ2-7, with TRBD1 matching 8 bases. Germline trimming cut 1 base from V and 3 bases from J; bases unmatched to any gene: 2. The length of the CDR3 is 14 residues. From germline, CDR1 is LGHDT and CDR2 YNNKEL (reference sequence). This CDR3 is CASSQGTGYYEQYF. CDR3 bases: TGTGCCAGCAGCCAAGGGACAGGGTACTACGAGCAGTACTTC.

Many counts were recorded for this clonotype. The chain uses TRBV9 and TRBJ2-5; TRBD1 agrees at 8 bases. Germline V gene data show CDR1 as SGDLS and CDR2 as YYNGEE. CDR3 length equals 14 residues. V lost 0 bases and J lost 9; bases outside the gene matches: 7. CDR3 DNA sequence: TGTGCCAGCAGCGTAGGCGAGACAGGGGTGGCCCAGTACTTC. Translation gives CASSVGETGVAQYF.

The chain links TRBV12-3 or TRBV12-4 to TRBJ2-7; D is perhaps TRBD2 (5 bases). The CDR3 is 13 residues long. V lost 3 bases to trimming and J lost 3 bases, with 9 bases between them. The CDR3 here is CASSLEDLYEQYF. The CDR3 DNA reads TGTGCCAGCAGTTTGGAGGATCTCTACGAGCAGTACTTC.

There are a few counts of this clonotype. V usage is TRBV28 and J usage is TRBJ2-7; maybe TRBD2 (6 bases). Germline values: CDR1 MDHEN, CDR2 SYDVKM. The CDR3 consists of 15 residues. V lost 4 bases and J 3 bases, leaving 16 bases between the germline ends. CDR3: CASSSPWGRNYEQYF. As DNA, the CDR3 is TGTGCCAGCAGTTCGCCCTGGGGGAGGAACTACGAGCAGTACTTC.

This clonotype was recorded many times. The chain has TRBV6-1 and TRBJ2-7; possible D gene TRBD2, 6 bases. V was pared by 6 bases and J by 4 bases, with 16 bases between. Germline V gene lookup returns CDR1 MNHNS and CDR2 SASEGT. The CDR3 runs to 14 residues. The CDR3 loop is CASRDYGGAYEQYF. DNA of the CDR3: TGTGCCAGCAGAGACTACGGGGGAGCTTACGAGCAGTACTTC.

There are a few counts of this clonotype. The V gene is TRBV6-2 or TRBV6-3, the J gene TRBJ2-5; maybe TRBD2 (7 bases). Germline V lookup: CDR1 MNHEY, CDR2 SVGEGT. With 4 bases removed from V and 2 bases from J, the gap between germline ends came to 14 bases. This CDR3 comprises 15 residues. Here the CDR3 DNA reads TGTGCCAGCAGTTGGGAGGGGGGGATACAAGAGACCCAGTACTTC. Its translation is CASSWEGGIQETQYF.

This clonotype was found many times. V gene TRBV28 combines with J gene TRBJ1-1, with 8 nucleotides matching TRBD1. Unmatched junction bases numbered 3, after V lost 6 bases and J lost 6 bases. The CDR3 covers 12 residues. Germline V gene lookup returns CDR1 MDHEN and CDR2 SYDVKM. This CDR3 reads CASRTGDAEAFF. The CDR3 nucleotides read TGTGCCAGCAGGACAGGGGACGCTGAAGCTTTCTTT.

In this sample, this clonotype turned up many times. The CDR3, as DNA: TGCGCCAGCAGCTTGAGTTTGGGGGACACTGAAGCTTTCTTT. Residues: CASSLSLGDTEAFF. The gene calls are TRBV5-1 and TRBJ1-1, with TRBD1 as a possible D gene (5 bases). The CDR3 contains 14 residues. The germline V gene encodes CDR1 SGHRS and CDR2 YFSETQ. V lost 1 base and J 3 bases, leaving 10 bases between the germline ends.

The chain links TRBV4-3 to TRBJ1-2, with D maybe TRBD1 (5 bases). The CDR3 runs 15 residues. V lost 0 bases to trimming and J lost 4 bases, with 12 bases between them. Germline-derived CDR1 and CDR2 are LGHNA and YSLEER. The CDR3 DNA reads as TGCGCCAGCAGCCAAGATTCGCGACAGCCCTATGGCTACACCTTC. Its translation is CASSQDSRQPYGYTF.

The V call is TRBV10-3, the J call TRBJ1-1, with TRBD1 matching 10 bases. The J segment lost 3 bases and the V segment lost 6 bases, leaving 7 bases of the junction unmatched. This CDR3 has 15 residues. Germline loops: CDR1 ENHRY, CDR2 SYGVKD. The CDR3 DNA reads TGTGCCATCAGGACAGGGGGCGCGGGGGACACTGAAGCTTTCTTT. Its translation: CAIRTGGAGDTEAFF.

This clonotype was counted a few times. V gene TRBV27 combines with J gene TRBJ2-2; TRBD1 might be the D (6 bases). Trimming removed 3 bases at V and 4 bases at J, with 12 bases between. This CDR3 region has 15 residues. Germline V gene sequence: CDR1 MNHEY, CDR2 SMNVEV (reference sequence). In DNA form, the CDR3 reads TGTGCCAGCAGTTTGCTGGGGGACACCACCGGGGAGCTGTTTTTT. Protein product: CASSLLGDTTGELFF.

This clonotype was picked up one time. With a much larger clone just one base away, this may be a read error. The chain uses TRBV28 and TRBJ1-2; no clear D gene. CDR3 size: 12 residues. Per germline, CDR1 MDHEN and CDR2 SYDVKM. The CDR3 reads CASSSYTMGYIF. For the CDR3, the DNA is TGTGCCAGCAGTTCCTATACTATGGGCTACATCTTC.

Many counts were recorded for this clonotype. DNA for the CDR3: TGTGCCAGCAGCTACGTTACTAGCGGGCTCAGCTCCTACGAGCAGTACTTC. Translated, it gives CASSYVTSGLSSYEQYF. V usage is TRBV28 and J usage is TRBJ2-7, with 9 bases that match TRBD2. The germline CDR1 and CDR2 sequences are MDHEN and SYDVKM. With V trimmed by 6 bases and J by 0 bases, 12 bases remained unmatched. This CDR3 is built from 17 residues.

The CDR3 DNA sequence: TGTGCCAGCAGTTCCCAGGGCGGGCCCAACTATGGCTACACCTTC. Translation gives CASSSQGGPNYGYTF. The chain recombines TRBV6-5 with TRBJ1-2; possible D gene TRBD1, 5 bases. CDR3 length: 15 amino acids. Trimming took off 4 bases at V and 2 bases at J, with 14 bases between the two ends. Germline CDR1 MNHEY, CDR2 SVGAGI.

The chain combines TRBV12-3 or TRBV12-4 with TRBJ1-5, with D perhaps TRBD1 (6 bases). CDR3 length equals 17 residues. Trimming shortened V by 2 bases and J by 0 bases, and 14 bases separated the two germline ends. CDR3 protein: CASSLYPRTDSNQPQHF. CDR3 coding DNA: TGTGCCAGCAGTTTATACCCCCGGACAGATAGCAATCAGCCCCAGCATTTT.

The chain couples TRBV24-1 to TRBJ2-5; 15 bases agree with TRBD2. There are 18 residues in the CDR3. Germline CDR1 KGHDR, CDR2 SFDVKD. J gave up 4 bases and V 3 bases, and 8 bases lay outside the gene matches. CDR3 sequence: CATSDDKGTSGGTETQYF. The CDR3 DNA reads TGTGCCACCAGTGATGACAAAGGGACTAGCGGGGGGACAGAGACCCAGTACTTC.

This clonotype occurred many times. V is TRBV12-3 or TRBV12-4 and J is TRBJ2-2, with a weak D call TRBD2 (6 bases). This CDR3 has 15 residues. Trimming shortened V by 0 bases and J by 4 bases, and 9 bases separated the two germline ends. The CDR3 here is CASSLAFGGTGELFF. In DNA form, the CDR3 reads TGTGCCAGCAGTTTAGCGTTCGGGGGCACCGGGGAGCTGTTTTTT.